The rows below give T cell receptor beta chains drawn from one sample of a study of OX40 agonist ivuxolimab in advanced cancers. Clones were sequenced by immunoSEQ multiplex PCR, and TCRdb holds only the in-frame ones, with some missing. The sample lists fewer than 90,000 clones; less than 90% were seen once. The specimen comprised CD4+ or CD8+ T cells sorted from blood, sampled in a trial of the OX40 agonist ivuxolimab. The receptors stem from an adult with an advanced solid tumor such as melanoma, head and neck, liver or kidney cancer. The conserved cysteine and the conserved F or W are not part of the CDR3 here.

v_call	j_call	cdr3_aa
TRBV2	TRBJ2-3	ASRASVADTQY
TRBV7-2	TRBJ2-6	ATPRGLHSGANVLT
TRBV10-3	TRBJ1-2	AISESGAPHDYGYT
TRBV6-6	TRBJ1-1	ASRLGGKDPEAF
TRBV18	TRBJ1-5	ASSPSQRGQPQH
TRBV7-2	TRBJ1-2	ASSLEGTGGLSHGYT
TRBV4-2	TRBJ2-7	ASSQIITGKGYEQY
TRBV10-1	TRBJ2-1	ANRWLRTETYNEQF
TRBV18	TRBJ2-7	ASSPASGDYEQY
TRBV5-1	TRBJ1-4	ASQRGLGEKLF
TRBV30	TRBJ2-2	AWRWRLANTGELF
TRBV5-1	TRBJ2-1	ASSHGQGPYNEQF
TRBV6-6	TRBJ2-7	ASSNEGLEQY
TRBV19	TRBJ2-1	ASSIGLAGHSYNEQF
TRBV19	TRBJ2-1	ASRGGPSASSYNEQF
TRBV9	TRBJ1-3	ASSVQSHSGNTIY
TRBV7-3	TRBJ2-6	ASSGRDSGANVLT
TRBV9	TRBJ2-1	ASSGPLNFNEQF
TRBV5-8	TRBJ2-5	ASSPTGALQETQY
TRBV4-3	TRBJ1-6	ASSQAVGPDRDNSPLH
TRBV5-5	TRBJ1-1	ASSLFLVRALNTEAF
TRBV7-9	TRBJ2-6	ASSLRRSGANVLT
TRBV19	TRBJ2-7	ASSIKPGLIYEQY
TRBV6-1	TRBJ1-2	ASSEQQYYGYT
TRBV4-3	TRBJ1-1	ASSQDIFYTEAF
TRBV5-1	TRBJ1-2	ASSRQGDDGYT
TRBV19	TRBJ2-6	ASTAAPGANVLT
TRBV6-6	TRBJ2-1	ASTTEGGNEQF
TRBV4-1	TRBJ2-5	ASSQVLAAETQY
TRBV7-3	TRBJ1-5	ASAVEGNQPQH
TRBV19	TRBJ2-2	ASSILGLGTPNTGELF
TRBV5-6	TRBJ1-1	ASSPTQNTEAF
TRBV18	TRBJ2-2	ASSLGQGNTGELF
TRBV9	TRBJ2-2	ASSTRGQGSAGELF
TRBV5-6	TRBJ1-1	ASSLNSRGSGAF
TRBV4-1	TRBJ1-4	ASSQDLQPTNEKLF
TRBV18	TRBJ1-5	ASSTTTDSNQPQH
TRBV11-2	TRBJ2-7	ASSLSTSAAYEQY
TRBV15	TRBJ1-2	ATSRTTSRNVYGYT
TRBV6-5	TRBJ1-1	ATSPSPKMNTEAF
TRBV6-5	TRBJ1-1	ASRPRGTGTPEAF
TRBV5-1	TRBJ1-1	ASTTGDNTEAF